This T cell receptor (beta chain) is drawn from a study of T cell responses to AZD1222 COVID-19 vaccine. Trimming removed 2 bases at V and 4 bases at J, with 13 bases between. This CDR3 contains 15 residues. Germline values: CDR1 SGHDT, CDR2 YYEEEE. Here immunoSEQ multiplex PCR was the method, and the copy in TCRdb shows in-frame clones only, minus some. The sample has tens of thousands of clones; about 80% are singletons. Sequenced material: peripheral blood, taken on day 0 of AZD1222 vaccination. The clonotype was recovered from an adult in good health. The chain uses TRBV5-6 and TRBJ1-5, with D unresolved. The CDR3 DNA reads as TGTGCCAGCAGCTTTAGGGTCGTACCTAATCAGCCCCAGCATTTT. It translates to CASSFRVVPNQPQHF.